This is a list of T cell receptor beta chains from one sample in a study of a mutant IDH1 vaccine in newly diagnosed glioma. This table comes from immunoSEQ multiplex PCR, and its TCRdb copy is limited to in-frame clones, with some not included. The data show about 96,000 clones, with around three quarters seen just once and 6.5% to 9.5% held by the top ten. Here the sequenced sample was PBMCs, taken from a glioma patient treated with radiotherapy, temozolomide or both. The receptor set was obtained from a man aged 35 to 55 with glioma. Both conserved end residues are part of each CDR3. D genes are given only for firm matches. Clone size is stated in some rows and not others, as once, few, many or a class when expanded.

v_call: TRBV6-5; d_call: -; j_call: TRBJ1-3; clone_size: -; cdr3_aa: CASRNPSGGNTIYF; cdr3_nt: TGTGCCAGCAGAAACCCAAGTGGGGGAAACACCATATATTTT
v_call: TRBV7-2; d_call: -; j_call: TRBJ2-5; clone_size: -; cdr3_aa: CASTRAAQETQYF; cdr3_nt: TGTGCCAGCACCAGGGCAGCCCAAGAGACCCAGTACTTC
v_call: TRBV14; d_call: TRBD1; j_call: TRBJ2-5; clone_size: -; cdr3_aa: CASSQDKGAVETQYF; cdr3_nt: TGTGCCAGCAGCCAAGATAAGGGGGCGGTAGAGACCCAGTACTTC
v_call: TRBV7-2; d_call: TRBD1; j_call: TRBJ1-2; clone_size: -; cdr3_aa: CASSIGQGAREGGYTF; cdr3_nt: TGTGCCAGCAGCATAGGACAGGGGGCGCGGGAGGGTGGCTACACCTTC
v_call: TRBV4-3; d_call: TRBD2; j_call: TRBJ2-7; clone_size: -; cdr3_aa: CASSQWGLAGGTGEQYF; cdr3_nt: TGCGCCAGCAGCCAATGGGGACTAGCGGGAGGCACCGGCGAGCAGTACTTC
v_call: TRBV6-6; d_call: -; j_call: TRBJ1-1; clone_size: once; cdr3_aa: CASSRTMGTEAFF; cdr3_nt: TGTGCCAGCAGCAGAACAATGGGCACTGAAGCTTTCTTT
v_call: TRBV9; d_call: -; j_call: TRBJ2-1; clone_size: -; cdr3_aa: CASSVDQYYNEQFF; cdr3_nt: TGTGCCAGCAGCGTGGACCAATACTACAATGAGCAGTTCTTC
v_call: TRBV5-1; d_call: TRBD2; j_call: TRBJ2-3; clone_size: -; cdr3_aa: CASSLGLAGRADTQYF; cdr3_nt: TGCGCCAGCAGCTTGGGACTAGCGGGAAGGGCAGATACGCAGTATTTT
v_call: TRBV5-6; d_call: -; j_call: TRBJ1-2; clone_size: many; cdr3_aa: CASSLIRLDGYTF; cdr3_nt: TGTGCCAGCAGCTTGATCAGGTTGGATGGCTACACCTTC
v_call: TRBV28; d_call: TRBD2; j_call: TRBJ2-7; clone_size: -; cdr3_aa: CVVAQAGVPGDEQYF; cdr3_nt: TGTGTCGTAGCGCAGGCGGGAGTTCCGGGGGACGAGCAGTACTTC
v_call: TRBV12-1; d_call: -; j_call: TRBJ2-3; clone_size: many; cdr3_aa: CASRKTSGPDTDTQYF; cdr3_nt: TGTGCCAGCCGAAAGACTAGCGGACCTGACACAGATACGCAGTATTTT
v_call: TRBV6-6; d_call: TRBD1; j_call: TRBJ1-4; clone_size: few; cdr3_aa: CASSQTGTGYEKLFF; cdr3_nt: TGTGCCAGCAGTCAAACCGGGACAGGGTATGAAAAACTGTTTTTT
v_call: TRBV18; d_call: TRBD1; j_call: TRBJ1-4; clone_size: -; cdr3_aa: CASSFDRAPNEKLFF; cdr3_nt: TGTGCCAGCTCATTCGACAGGGCGCCTAATGAAAAACTGTTTTTT
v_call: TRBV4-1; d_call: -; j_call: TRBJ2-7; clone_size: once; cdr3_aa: CASSQVGLAIEQYF; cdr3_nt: TGCGCCAGCAGCCAAGTAGGGCTAGCAATCGAGCAGTACTTC
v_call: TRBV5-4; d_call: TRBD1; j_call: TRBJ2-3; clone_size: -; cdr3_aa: CASSAPGQGVGDTQYF; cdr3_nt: TGTGCCAGCAGCGCTCCGGGACAGGGTGTGGGAGATACGCAGTATTTT
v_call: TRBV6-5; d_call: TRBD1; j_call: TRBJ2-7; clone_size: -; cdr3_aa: CASSRDRGQGEQYF; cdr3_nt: TGTGCCAGCAGTAGGGACAGGGGGCAGGGCGAGCAGTACTTC
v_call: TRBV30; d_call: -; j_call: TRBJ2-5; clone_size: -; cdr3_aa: CAWSGGGIGQETQYF; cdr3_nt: TGTGCCTGGAGTGGGGGGGGCATTGGACAAGAGACCCAGTACTTC
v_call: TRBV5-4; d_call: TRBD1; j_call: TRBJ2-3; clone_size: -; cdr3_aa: CASRPQGATDTQYF; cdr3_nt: TGTGCCAGCAGACCCCAGGGGGCGACAGATACGCAGTATTTT
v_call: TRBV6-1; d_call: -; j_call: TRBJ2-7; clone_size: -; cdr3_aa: CASSEQTGTYEQYF; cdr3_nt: TGTGCCAGCAGTGAGCAAACAGGAACCTACGAGCAGTACTTC
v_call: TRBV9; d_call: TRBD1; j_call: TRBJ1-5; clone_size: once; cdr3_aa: CASSVGPGGVDQPQHF; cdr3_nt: TGTGCCAGCAGCGTAGGGCCAGGGGGGGTGGATCAGCCCCAGCATTTT
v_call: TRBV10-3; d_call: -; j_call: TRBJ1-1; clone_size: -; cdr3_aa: CAISEVQYVNTEAFF; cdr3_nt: TGTGCCATCAGTGAGGTGCAGTACGTCAACACTGAAGCTTTCTTT
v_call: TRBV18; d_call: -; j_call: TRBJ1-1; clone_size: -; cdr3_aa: CASSTLTGPVNEAFF; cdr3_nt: TGTGCCAGCTCAACGCTAACAGGGCCAGTTAATGAAGCTTTCTTT
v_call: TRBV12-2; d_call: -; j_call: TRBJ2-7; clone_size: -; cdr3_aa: CASRLALPGQSSYEQYF; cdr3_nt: TGTGCAAGTCGCTTAGCGCTCCCGGGACAGTCATCCTACGAGCAGTACTTC